The sequence of this TCR beta chain was determined in a study of T cells in localized non-small cell lung cancer. This clone was detected a few times. Its specificity is not known. The table came from immunoSEQ multiplex PCR; TCRdb's copy has only in-frame clones and leaves some out. Of around 45,000 clones listed, more than 85% are singletons. Points from the study as a whole: Because only a single region of the tumor was sequenced, heterogeneity remains possible. The study found T cell clonality highest in uninvolved adjacent lung, above tumor. Within adjacent lung there appeared a median approximately 59 of the top 100 tumor clones. Elevated circulating T cell density in blood was associated with longer overall survival.

The sequence derives from a man between 35 and 75 years old with stage II lung adenocarcinoma. The specimen comprised PBMCs, sampled before any cancer treatment.

The CDR3 DNA sequence: TGTGCCAGAAGCCAACCGGGACAGGGATCTACCGGGGAGCTGTTTTTT. It specifies CARSQPGQGSTGELFF. The rearrangement joins TRBV5-3 to TRBJ2-2, with 9 bases aligning to TRBD1. TRBV5-3 is designated an ORF whose function remains uncertain. The V segment lost 4 bases and the J segment 5 bases; nucleotides outside the gene matches: 9. This CDR3 contains 16 residues.